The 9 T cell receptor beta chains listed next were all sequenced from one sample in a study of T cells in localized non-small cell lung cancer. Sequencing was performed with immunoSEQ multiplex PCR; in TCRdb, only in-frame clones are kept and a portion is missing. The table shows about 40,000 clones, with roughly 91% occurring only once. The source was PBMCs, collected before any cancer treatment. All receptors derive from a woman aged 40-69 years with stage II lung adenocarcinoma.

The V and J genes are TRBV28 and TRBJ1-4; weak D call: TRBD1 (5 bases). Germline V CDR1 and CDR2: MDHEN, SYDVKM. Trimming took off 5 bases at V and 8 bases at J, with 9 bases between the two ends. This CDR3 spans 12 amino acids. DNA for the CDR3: TGTGCCAGCAGTCTGGGGGTGGAAAAACTGTTTTTT. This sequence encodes CASSLGVEKLFF.

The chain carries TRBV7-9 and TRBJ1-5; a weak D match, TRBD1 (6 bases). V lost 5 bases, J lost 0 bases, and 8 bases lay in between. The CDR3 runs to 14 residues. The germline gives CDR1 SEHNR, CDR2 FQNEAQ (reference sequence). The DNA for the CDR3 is TGTGCCAGCAGCGAGGACAGTAGCAATCAGCCCCAGCATTTT. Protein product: CASSEDSSNQPQHF.

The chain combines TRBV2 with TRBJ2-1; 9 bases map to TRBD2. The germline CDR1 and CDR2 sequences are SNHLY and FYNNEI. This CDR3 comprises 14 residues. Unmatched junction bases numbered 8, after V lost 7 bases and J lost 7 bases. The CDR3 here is CASNVAGVGNEQFF. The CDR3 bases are TGTGCCAGCAACGTAGCGGGAGTGGGGAATGAGCAGTTCTTC. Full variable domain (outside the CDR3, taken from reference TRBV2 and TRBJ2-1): EPEVTQTPSHQVTQMGQEVILRCVPISNHLYFYWYRQILGQKVEFLVSFYNNEISEKSEIFDDQFSVERPDGSNFTLKIRSTKLEDSAMYFCASNVAGVGNEQFFGPGTRLTVL.

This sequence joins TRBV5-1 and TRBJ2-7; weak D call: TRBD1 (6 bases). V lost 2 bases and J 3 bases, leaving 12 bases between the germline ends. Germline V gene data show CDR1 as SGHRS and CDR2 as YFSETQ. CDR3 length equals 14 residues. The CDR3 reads CASSFRGGNYEQYF. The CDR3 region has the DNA TGCGCCAGCAGCTTCAGGGGCGGCAACTACGAGCAGTACTTC.

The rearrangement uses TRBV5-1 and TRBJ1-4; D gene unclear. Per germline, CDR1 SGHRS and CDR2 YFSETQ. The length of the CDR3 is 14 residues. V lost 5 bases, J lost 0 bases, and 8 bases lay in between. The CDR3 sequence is CASRGEATNEKLFF. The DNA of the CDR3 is TGCGCCAGCAGAGGAGAAGCAACTAATGAAAAACTGTTTTTT.

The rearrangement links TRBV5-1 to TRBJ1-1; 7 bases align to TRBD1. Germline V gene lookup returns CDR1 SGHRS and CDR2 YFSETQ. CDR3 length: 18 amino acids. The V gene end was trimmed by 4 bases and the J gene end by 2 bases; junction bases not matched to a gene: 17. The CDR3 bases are TGCGCCAGCAGCCCCGATCCCGGGACAGTAAGCGGAAACACTGAAGCTTTCTTT. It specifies CASSPDPGTVSGNTEAFF.

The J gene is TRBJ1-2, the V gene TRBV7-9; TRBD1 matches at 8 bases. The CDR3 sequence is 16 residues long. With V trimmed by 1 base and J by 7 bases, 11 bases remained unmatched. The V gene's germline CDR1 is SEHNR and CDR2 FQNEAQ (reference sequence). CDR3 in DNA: TGTGCCAGCAGCTTAGGGGCAGGGGGCCCTCTCCGTGGCTACACCTTC. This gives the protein CASSLGAGGPLRGYTF.

CDR3 nucleotide sequence: TGTGCCAGTAGTCCGCGGGGGCAAGCGAACACTGAAGCTTTCTTT. It encodes CASSPRGQANTEAFF. V usage is TRBV19 and J usage is TRBJ1-1, with TRBD1 as a possible D gene (6 bases). Germline V lookup: CDR1 LNHDA, CDR2 SQIVND (reference sequence). Trimming took off 5 bases at V and 1 base at J, with 14 bases between the two ends. The CDR3 is 15 amino acids.

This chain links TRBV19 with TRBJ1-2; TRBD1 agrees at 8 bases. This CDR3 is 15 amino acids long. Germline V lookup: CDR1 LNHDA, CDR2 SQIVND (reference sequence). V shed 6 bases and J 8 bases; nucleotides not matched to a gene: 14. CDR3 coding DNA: TGTGCCAGTAGAGATACATGGACAGGGACTAAGGGCTACACCTTC. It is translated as CASRDTWTGTKGYTF.